This T cell receptor beta chain was identified in a study of blood T cell repertoires in COVID-19. Study details: Spain, Italy and the United States supplied samples that represented acute and convalescent COVID-19. T cells, B-cell-depleted T cells, or PBMCs supplied cDNA or gDNA.

This CDR3 region has 15 residues. The V end was cut by 4 bases, the J end by 3 bases, with 13 bases between. Germline V gives CDR1 SGDLS, CDR2 YYNGEE. TCRdb's copy holds only in-frame clones and misses some; the assay was immunoSEQ multiplex PCR. The data contain 200,000 to 250,000 clones, about nine tenths of them singletons. Material for sequencing was peripheral blood. The rearrangement joins TRBV9 to TRBJ2-2; D perhaps matches TRBD1 (6 bases). The receptor comes from a middle-aged man with COVID-19, enrolled during active disease. The CDR3 loop reads CASSPQGSYTGELFF. CDR3 coding DNA: TGTGCCAGCAGCCCCCAGGGGTCATACACCGGGGAGCTGTTTTTT. The whole variable domain, remainder taken from reference TRBV9 and TRBJ2-2, is DSGVTQTPKHLITATGQRVTLRCSPRSGDLSVYWYQQSLDQGLQFLIQYYNGEERAKGNILERFSAQQFPDLHSELNLSSLELGDSALYFCASSPQGSYTGELFFGEGSRLTVL.